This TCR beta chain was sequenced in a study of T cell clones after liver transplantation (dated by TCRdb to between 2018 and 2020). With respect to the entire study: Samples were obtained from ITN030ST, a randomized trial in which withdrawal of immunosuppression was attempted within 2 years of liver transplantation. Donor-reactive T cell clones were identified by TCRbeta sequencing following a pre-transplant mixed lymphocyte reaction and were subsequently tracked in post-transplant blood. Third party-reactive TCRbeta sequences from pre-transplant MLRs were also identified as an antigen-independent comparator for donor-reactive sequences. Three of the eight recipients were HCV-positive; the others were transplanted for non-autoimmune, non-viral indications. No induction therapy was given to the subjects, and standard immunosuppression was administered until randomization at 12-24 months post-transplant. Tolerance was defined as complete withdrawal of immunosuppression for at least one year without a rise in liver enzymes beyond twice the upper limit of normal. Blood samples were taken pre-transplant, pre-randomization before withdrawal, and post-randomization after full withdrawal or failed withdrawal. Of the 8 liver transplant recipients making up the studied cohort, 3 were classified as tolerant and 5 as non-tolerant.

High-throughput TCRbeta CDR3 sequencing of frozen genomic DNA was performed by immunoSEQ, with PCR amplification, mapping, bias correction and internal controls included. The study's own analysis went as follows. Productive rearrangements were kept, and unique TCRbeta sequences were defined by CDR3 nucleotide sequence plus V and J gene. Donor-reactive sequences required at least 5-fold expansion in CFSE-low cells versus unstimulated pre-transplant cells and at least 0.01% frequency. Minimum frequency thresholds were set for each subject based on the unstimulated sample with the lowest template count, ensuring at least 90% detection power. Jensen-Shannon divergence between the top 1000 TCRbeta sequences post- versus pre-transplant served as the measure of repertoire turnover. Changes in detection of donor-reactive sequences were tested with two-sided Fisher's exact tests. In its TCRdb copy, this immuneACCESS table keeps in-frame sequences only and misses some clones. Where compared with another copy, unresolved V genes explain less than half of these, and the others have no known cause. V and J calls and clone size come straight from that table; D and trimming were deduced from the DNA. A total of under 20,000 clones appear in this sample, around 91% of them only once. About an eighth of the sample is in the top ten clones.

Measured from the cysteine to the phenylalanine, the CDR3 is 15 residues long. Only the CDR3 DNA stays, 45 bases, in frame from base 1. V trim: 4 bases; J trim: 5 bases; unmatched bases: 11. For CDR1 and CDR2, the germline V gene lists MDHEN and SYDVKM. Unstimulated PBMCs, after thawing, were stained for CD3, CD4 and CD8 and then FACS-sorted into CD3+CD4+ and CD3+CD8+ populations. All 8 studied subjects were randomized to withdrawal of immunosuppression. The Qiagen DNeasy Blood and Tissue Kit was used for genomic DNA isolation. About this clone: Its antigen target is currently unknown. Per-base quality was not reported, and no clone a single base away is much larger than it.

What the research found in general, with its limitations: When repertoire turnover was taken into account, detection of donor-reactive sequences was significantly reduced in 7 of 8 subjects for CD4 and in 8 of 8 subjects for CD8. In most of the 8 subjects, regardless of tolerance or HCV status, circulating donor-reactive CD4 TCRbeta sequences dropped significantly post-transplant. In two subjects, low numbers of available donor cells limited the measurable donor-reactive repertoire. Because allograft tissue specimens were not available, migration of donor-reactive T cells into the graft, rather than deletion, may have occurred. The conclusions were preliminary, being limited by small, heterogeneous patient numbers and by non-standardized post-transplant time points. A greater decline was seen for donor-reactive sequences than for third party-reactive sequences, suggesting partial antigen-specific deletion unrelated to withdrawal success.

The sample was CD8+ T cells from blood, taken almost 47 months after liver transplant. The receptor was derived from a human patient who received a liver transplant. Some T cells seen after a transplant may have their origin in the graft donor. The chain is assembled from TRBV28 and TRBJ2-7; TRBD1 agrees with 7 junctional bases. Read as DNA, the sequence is TGTGCCAGCAGTTCCCCCCGACAGGGTTCGGACGAGCAGTACTTC. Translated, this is CASSSPRQGSDEQYF.